One and the same sample provided the 26 T cell receptor beta chains below, sequenced in a study of T cell repertoires in cytomegalovirus infection. These TCRs are of unknown antigen specificity. TCRdb called the reads again in MiXCR, with one record for every CDR3 protein. The sample includes around 900,000 distinct CDR3 sequences, roughly 31% of them seen just once. Sequences were derived from cultured CD8+ T cells from PBMCs, sampled from culture after CMV antigen stimulation. These receptors came from a human donor in good health (CMV status not recorded). Some clones in this sample may be carry-over from other donors' samples.

A few counts support this clonotype. This chain connects TRBV12-5 to TRBJ2-1, with D maybe TRBD2 (7 bases). V gave up 6 bases and J gave up 8 bases, with 17 bases separating them. The CDR3 is made up of 14 amino acids. Germline CDR1 is LGHNT and CDR2 is FRNRAP. As DNA, the CDR3 is TGTGCTAGTGGCCCCCGGGGGGCCGAGGATGAGCAGTTCTTC. Residues: CASGPRGAEDEQFF.

The CDR3 here is CASTGDPFYEQYV. As DNA, the CDR3 is TGTGCCAGCACAGGGGACCCCTTTTACGAGCAGTACGTC. This chain joins TRBV6-2 or TRBV6-3 and TRBJ2-7; a possible D gene is TRBD1 (6 bases). Germline V lookup: CDR1 MNHEY, CDR2 SVGEGT. The ends were cut back, 7 bases at V and 4 bases at J, with 14 bases in the middle. This CDR3 is built from 13 residues.

This clonotype was seen a handful of times. The chain recombines TRBV6-1 with TRBJ1-6, with D possibly being TRBD1 (6 bases). There are 19 residues in the CDR3. Germline V gives CDR1 MNHNS, CDR2 SASEGT. Trimming removed 7 bases from V and 7 bases from J, with 29 bases in between. The CDR3 nucleotides are TGTGCCAGCAATCGACCTCCGGACAATCGGGGGGCTATGAATTCACCCCTCCACTTT. Translation: CASNRPPDNRGAMNSPLHF.

This clonotype was picked up one time. The chain has TRBV19 and TRBJ1-1; tentatively, D is TRBD1 (6 bases). This CDR3 spans 16 amino acids. The V gene lost 0 bases and the J gene lost 5 bases, with 16 bases spanning the gap. Germline assignment: CDR1 LNHDA and CDR2 SQIVND (reference sequence). CDR3 bases: TGTGCCAGTAGTATAGATCCCCAGGGGTTATATACTGAAGCTTTCTTT. This translates into CASSIDPQGLYTEAFF.

The table lists this clonotype with a few counts. V and J are TRBV24-1 and TRBJ2-1, with 7 bases that match TRBD2. J lost 3 bases, V lost 2 bases, and 3 bases had no gene match. The CDR3 totals 15 residues. Germline V lookup: CDR1 KGHDR, CDR2 SFDVKD. The CDR3 DNA follows: TGTGCCACCAGTGATTACTGGGGGGGCTACAATGAGCAGTTCTTC. Protein product: CATSDYWGGYNEQFF.

This clonotype appeared a few times. CDR3 loop: CASSPGAGTGSYEQYV. CDR3 nucleotide sequence: TGTGCCAGCTCACCGGGCGCCGGGACAGGGTCGTACGAGCAGTACGTC. This sequence joins TRBV18 and TRBJ2-7; 9 bases match TRBD1. The CDR3 sequence is 16 residues long. With 3 bases clipped from V and 4 bases from J, the junction kept 10 bases outside the gene matches. Per the germline V gene, CDR1 is KGHSH and CDR2 is LQKENI.

V and J are TRBV6-2 or TRBV6-3 and TRBJ2-2, with D unclear. The CDR3 runs to 14 residues. Germline CDR1 reads MNHEY; CDR2 reads SVGEGT. Between the trimmed V and J ends, which lost 0 bases and 4 bases, there was a span of 6 bases. The CDR3 loop reads CASSYSGITGELFF. CDR3 DNA: TGTGCCAGCAGTTACTCTGGGATCACCGGGGAGCTGTTTTTT.

The V and J genes are TRBV6-6 and TRBJ2-3, with D unresolved. Germline-derived CDR1 and CDR2 are MNHNY and SVGAGI (reference sequence). The CDR3 extends over 13 amino acids. The CDR3 reads CSTSIRDTDTQYF. The CDR3 DNA follows: TGTTCCACTTCGATAAGAGACACAGATACGCAGTATTTT.

The V gene is TRBV6-1, the J gene TRBJ2-1; weak D call: TRBD1 (5 bases). The V end lost 2 bases, the J end lost 5 bases, and 16 bases lay between the germline ends. The CDR3 has 16 amino acids. From germline, CDR1 is MNHNS and CDR2 SASEGT. The CDR3 nucleotides read TGTGCCAGCAGTGAACAGGCCATAGGGGCTCACAATGAGCAGTTCTTC. Translating it yields CASSEQAIGAHNEQFF.

This clonotype was found a few times. The chain uses TRBV11-1 and TRBJ1-1; D unclear. Trimming shortened V by 1 base and J by 5 bases, and 32 bases separated the two germline ends. CDR3 size: 21 residues. Germline CDR1 is SGHAT and CDR2 is FQDESV (reference sequence). The chain's CDR3 is CASSLGVPLIGGQEGWTEAFF. As DNA, the CDR3 is TGTGCCAGCAGCTTAGGGGTCCCACTTATCGGCGGGCAGGAGGGTTGGACTGAAGCTTTCTTT.

This clonotype came up a few times. The rearrangement joins TRBV10-3 to TRBJ1-6; perhaps TRBD1 as D (6 bases). CDR1 is ENHRY, CDR2 SYGVKD, per germline. The CDR3 covers 15 residues. With 0 bases removed from V and 4 bases from J, the gap between germline ends came to 7 bases. The CDR3 is CAISESGHYNSPLHF. As DNA, the CDR3 is TGTGCCATCAGTGAGTCGGGACATTATAATTCACCCCTCCACTTT.

The chain carries TRBV2 and TRBJ2-7; 7 nucleotides align to TRBD1. Germline V gives CDR1 SNHLY, CDR2 FYNNEI. The V gene end was trimmed by 1 base and the J gene end by 6 bases; junction bases not matched to a gene: 6. The CDR3 consists of 14 residues. CDR3 DNA sequence: TGTGCCAGCAGTGAAGGGCAGGGGGTTGCCGAGCAGTACGTC. Its protein product is CASSEGQGVAEQYV.

This clonotype was seen a handful of times. V gene TRBV5-5 combines with J gene TRBJ2-7, with 7 bases identical to TRBD1. V shed 4 bases and J 7 bases; nucleotides not matched to a gene: 11. The CDR3 spans 14 residues. Germline V gives CDR1 SGHKS, CDR2 YYEKEE (reference sequence). The CDR3 DNA is TGTGCCAGCAGCGATACGGACAGGCCGGAAGAGCAGTACTTC. The encoded protein is CASSDTDRPEEQYF.

This clonotype was seen a few times. The CDR3: CASSPSGTGEGDEQFF. The CDR3 coding sequence is TGTGCCAGCAGCCCTTCGGGGACAGGGGAAGGGGATGAGCAGTTCTTC. This chain joins TRBV3-1 and TRBJ2-1; the match to TRBD1 covers 10 bases. Losses at the gene ends were 4 bases for V and 8 bases for J; bases not matched to a gene: 11. Germline V gene sequence: CDR1 LGHDT, CDR2 YNNKEL (reference sequence). CDR3 length: 16 amino acids.

In the case of this clonotype: The junction shows a germline mismatch at one end, possibly a read error. V usage is TRBV2 and J usage is TRBJ1-4; possible D gene TRBD1, 6 bases. This CDR3 is 19 amino acids long. Germline CDR1 reads SNHLY; CDR2 reads FYNNEI. CDR3 sequence: CASSEFGGPHSSSNEKLFF. The CDR3 region has the DNA TGTGCCAGCAGTGAATTCGGGGGCCCGCATTCGTCCTCTAATGAAAAATTGTTTTTT.

This sequence joins TRBV24-1 and TRBJ2-5; D might be TRBD1 or TRBD2, each matching 6 bases. The CDR3 consists of 15 residues. V gave up 1 base and J gave up 3 bases, with 11 bases separating them. Per the germline V gene, CDR1 is KGHDR and CDR2 is SFDVKD. CDR3: CATSDLGGGEETQYF. As DNA, the CDR3 is TGTGCCACCAGTGATTTAGGGGGAGGCGAAGAGACCCAGTACTTC.

This clonotype has a count of ten or more. The chain joins TRBV7-2 to TRBJ1-4, with D possibly matching TRBD1 (6 bases). CDR1 is SGHTA and CDR2 is FQGNSA in the germline V gene. The CDR3 extends over 15 amino acids. V was clipped by 5 bases and J by 0 bases, with 10 bases between them. The CDR3 sequence: CASSNNRATNEKLFF. The CDR3, as DNA: TGTGCCAGCAGCAATAACAGGGCAACTAATGAAAAACTGTTTTTT. The whole variable domain, filled in from reference TRBV7-2 and TRBJ1-4, reads GAGVSQSPSNKVTEKGKDVELRCDPISGHTALYWYRQSLGQGLEFLIYFQGNSAPDKSGLPSDRFSAERTGGSVSTLTIQRTQQEDSAVYLCASSNNRATNEKLFFGSGTQLSVL.

The rearrangement joins TRBV12-5 to TRBJ2-3; 11 bases are a match to TRBD2. Trimming cost V 1 base and J 4 bases; bases outside gene matches: 7. The CDR3 contains 17 residues. Germline CDR1 is LGHNT and CDR2 is FRNRAP. The CDR3 loop is CASGLGLAGGRADTQYF. CDR3 coding DNA: TGTGCTAGTGGTTTGGGATTAGCGGGGGGGCGAGCAGATACGCAGTATTTT.

The chain employs TRBV7-9 and TRBJ2-7; 9 bases agree with TRBD1. Germline CDR1 and CDR2: SEHNR and FQNEAQ (reference sequence). V shed 2 bases and J 3 bases; nucleotides not matched to a gene: 8. This CDR3 has 16 amino acids. The CDR3 spells CASSLMGQGGVYEQYV. DNA of the CDR3: TGTGCCAGCAGCTTAATGGGACAGGGAGGTGTCTACGAGCAGTACGTC.

V and J are TRBV12-5 and TRBJ1-2, with D tentatively TRBD1 (5 bases). CDR1 and CDR2 from the germline V gene are LGHNT and FRNRAP. Trimming shortened V by 5 bases and J by 4 bases, and 35 bases separated the two germline ends. The CDR3 totals 21 residues. CDR3 bases: TGTGCTAGTGGTCCCGCCAGGGTCACCGTCGGGGCGGGCGGGCCGAGCTATGGCTACACCTTC. It encodes CASGPARVTVGAGGPSYGYTF.

The V and J genes are TRBV25-1 and TRBJ1-3; possibly TRBD1 for D (6 bases). Germline CDR1 and CDR2: MGHDK and SYGVNS. The CDR3 consists of 17 residues. Between the trimmed V and J ends, which lost 0 bases and 0 bases, there was a span of 12 bases. The CDR3 DNA sequence: TGTGCCAGCAGTGAATATACGGGACATAACTCTGGAAACACCATATATTTT. This codes for CASSEYTGHNSGNTIYF.

The genes are TRBV4-1 and TRBJ2-7; D perhaps matches TRBD1 (5 bases). CDR3 length: 14 residues. CDR1 is MGHRA, CDR2 YSYEKL, per germline. V lost 0 bases to trimming and J lost 6 bases, with 12 bases between them. CDR3 nucleotide sequence: TGCGCCAGCAGCCAAGAGTCAGGGCTTTCCGAGCAGTACTTC. Protein sequence: CASSQESGLSEQYF.

The CDR3, as DNA: TGTGCCAGCAGTCCCCGGGGGTTCTACGAGCAGTACGTC. Protein sequence: CASSPRGFYEQYV. The gene calls are TRBV6-5 and TRBJ2-7, with TRBD2 as a possible D gene (6 bases). The CDR3 loop spans 13 amino acids. V was pared by 5 bases and J by 3 bases, with 11 bases between. Germline lookup yields CDR1 MNHEY and CDR2 SVGAGI.

The CDR3 DNA sequence: TGTGCCAGTAGTCACCCGGGACAGGGGTCCAATGGCTACACCTTC. This gives the protein CASSHPGQGSNGYTF. The J gene is TRBJ1-2, the V gene TRBV19, with TRBD1 identical over 10 bases. CDR3 length equals 15 residues. Germline CDR1 is LNHDA and CDR2 is SQIVND (reference sequence). V trimming: 5 bases; J trimming: 6 bases; junction bases outside the gene matches: 9.

This chain links TRBV5-1 with TRBJ2-2; tentatively, D is TRBD1 (6 bases). V lost 6 bases to trimming and J lost 4 bases, with 13 bases between them. The germline V gene encodes CDR1 SGHRS and CDR2 YFSETQ. This CDR3 region has 14 residues. In DNA, the CDR3 is TGCGCCAGCACCAACAGGGAGATCACCGGGGAGCTGTTTTTT. Amino acid sequence: CASTNREITGELFF.

The chain recombines TRBV7-6 with TRBJ2-1; no reliable D call. The CDR3 is 13 amino acids. The ends were cut back, 2 bases at V and 7 bases at J, with 9 bases in the middle. CDR1 is SGHVS and CDR2 is FNYEAQ in the germline V gene. CDR3 sequence reads: CASSLNVGNEQFF. CDR3 sequence (DNA): TGTGCCAGCAGCTTAAATGTGGGGAATGAGCAGTTCTTC.